Each of the 21 T cell receptor beta chains below was sequenced from the same sample in a study of regulatory T cells in long-lasting Graves disease. The sample's time point: newly diagnosed GD, antithyroid drugs for less than 3 months. PBMC RNA was the source of the TCR library. According to the study, TCR beta libraries were built with iRepertoire HTBI primers and CDR3-region Arm-PCR. Each CDR3 protein gets one entry after TCRdb re-called the multiplex PCR reads with MiXCR. The sample yields approximately 300,000 distinct CDR3 sequences, approximately 20% seen once. The sample in question was peripheral blood mononuclear cells (PBMCs), obtained at new diagnosis, from a patient treated with antithyroid drugs. These receptor sequences come from a female donor with Graves disease.

For this clonotype: Given a much more abundant clone one base away, this may be a read error. No conserved phenylalanine or tryptophan ends this CDR3, so it is likely a read error. V gene TRBV6-2 or TRBV6-3 combines with J gene TRBJ1-5; 7 bases match TRBD1. The CDR3 is 14 amino acids. Germline CDR1 is MNHEY and CDR2 is SVGEGT. V shed 5 bases, J shed 7 bases, and the junction held 8 bases outside the gene matches. The CDR3: CASSQIRGGQPQHL. The DNA for the CDR3 is TGTGCCAGCAGTCAAATCAGGGGGGGACAGCCCCAGCATCTT.

Many counts were recorded for this clonotype. The chain couples TRBV20-1 to TRBJ2-1; 8 bases are shared with TRBD2. Trimming took 4 bases from V and 9 from J; bases not matched to a gene: 8. This CDR3 is 13 amino acids long. Germline CDR1 reads DFQATT; CDR2 reads SNEGSKA (reference sequence). In nucleotides, the CDR3 is TGCAGTGCTACCCCAGCGGGAGATCTTGAGCAGTTCTTC. Its translation: CSATPAGDLEQFF.

This clonotype was detected many times. The genes are TRBV28 and TRBJ2-3; 7 bases match TRBD2. The V gene's germline CDR1 is MDHEN and CDR2 SYDVKM. J lost 6 bases, V lost 5 bases, and 5 bases had no gene match. The length of the CDR3 is 13 residues. The CDR3 DNA reads as TGTGCCAGCAGTCCCTGGGGGGGGGATACGCAGTATTTT. Translating gives CASSPWGGDTQYF.

This clonotype was detected only a few times. The rearrangement uses TRBV20-1 and TRBJ1-1; the match to TRBD1 covers 9 bases. J gave up 4 bases and V 4 bases, and 10 bases lay outside the gene matches. Looked up from germline, CDR1 is DFQATT and CDR2 is SNEGSKA (reference sequence). This CDR3 comprises 15 residues. DNA for the CDR3: TGCAGTGCTACCGGTCGACAGGGGGTTCGCACTGAAGCTTTCTTT. Translated, it gives CSATGRQGVRTEAFF.

This clonotype was counted between two and nine times. This likely comes from a read error, as the CDR3 has no conserved phenylalanine or tryptophan at its end. The chain links TRBV28 to TRBJ2-7, with 7 bases lining up with TRBD2. With 6 bases clipped from V and 2 bases from J, the junction kept 10 bases outside the gene matches. The CDR3 extends over 15 amino acids. Germline V gives CDR1 MDHEN, CDR2 SYDVKM. In DNA form, the CDR3 reads TGTGCCAGCAGGTCCCTGGCGGGAGTCCCCTACGAGCAGTACTCC. Translating it yields CASRSLAGVPYEQYS.

This clonotype occurred many times. The chain is built from TRBV5-5 and TRBJ1-4; 7 nucleotides line up with TRBD1. The CDR3 spans 14 residues. After removal of 6 bases from V and 3 bases from J, the junction contained 5 bases not matched to a gene. Germline-derived CDR1 and CDR2 are SGHKS and YYEKEE (reference sequence). DNA for the CDR3: TGTGCCAGCACACAGGGGATGCCTAATGAAAAACTGTTTTTT. Its protein product is CASTQGMPNEKLFF.

The table lists this clonotype with a few counts. A much larger clonotype is one base distant, so this may be a read error. This sequence joins TRBV12-3 or TRBV12-4 and TRBJ2-1; the D gene is possibly TRBD1 (6 bases). There are 15 residues in the CDR3. The CDR3 protein is CASRSVQGRNNKQFF. The CDR3 DNA follows: TGTGCCAGTCGAAGTGTACAGGGAAGGAACAATAAGCAGTTCTTC.

The J gene is TRBJ2-1, the V gene TRBV29-1; D is possibly TRBD1 (7 bases). This CDR3 contains 16 residues. Germline values: CDR1 SQVTM, CDR2 ANQGSEA. The ends were cut back, 6 bases at V and 0 bases at J, with 18 bases in the middle. The CDR3 DNA follows: TGCAGCGTCCCCGGCGGCCAGGGGGGCTCCTACAATGAGCAGTTCTTC. Translation: CSVPGGQGGSYNEQFF.

Many counts were recorded for this clonotype. The rearrangement links TRBV28 to TRBJ2-7; 10 bases align to TRBD2. V lost 3 bases, J lost 1 base, and 3 bases stayed unmatched. The V gene's germline CDR1 is MDHEN and CDR2 SYDVKM. This CDR3 spans 15 amino acids. The CDR3 sequence: CASSFGGLASYEQYF. In DNA form, the CDR3 reads TGTGCCAGCAGTTTTGGGGGACTAGCGTCCTACGAGCAGTACTTC.

Turning to this clonotype: This likely came from a read error, as a far larger clone is one base away. The chain couples TRBV6-1 to TRBJ2-7, with D maybe TRBD1 (5 bases). This CDR3 region has 16 residues. Germline V gives CDR1 MNHNS, CDR2 SASEGT. Deletions cut 7 bases from V and 7 bases from J, with 26 bases between. The chain's CDR3 is CASTSQGKTAYNEQYF. The CDR3, as DNA: TGTGCCAGCACGTCCCAGGGTAAAACCGCCTACAATGAGCAGTACTTC.

In this sample, this clonotype turned up many times. The genes are TRBV27 and TRBJ1-1; D unresolved. The V gene's germline CDR1 is MNHEY and CDR2 SMNVEV (reference sequence). This CDR3 region has 15 residues. Trimming left V 1 base short and J 0 bases short, with 9 bases between. The CDR3 spells CASSLYGSVNTEAFF. CDR3 nucleotides: TGTGCCAGCAGTTTATATGGGTCCGTGAACACTGAAGCTTTCTTT.

This clonotype was recorded at least ten times. This rearrangement joins TRBV14 to TRBJ2-7, with 7 bases fitting TRBD1. Germline V gives CDR1 SGHDN, CDR2 FVKESK. CDR3 length: 13 amino acids. Unmatched junction bases numbered 4, after V lost 6 bases and J lost 2 bases. The CDR3, as DNA: TGTGCCAGCAGTCGGGACAGACCCTACGAGCAGTACTTC. Residues: CASSRDRPYEQYF. Filled out from reference TRBV14 and TRBJ2-7, the complete variable domain reads EAGVTQFPSHSVIEKGQTVTLRCDPISGHDNLYWYRRVMGKEIKFLLHFVKESKQDESGMPNNRFLAERTGGTYSTLKVQPAELEDSGVYFCASSRDRPYEQYFGPGTRLTVT.

This clonotype showed up many times. The chain combines TRBV6-1 with TRBJ1-4; D is uncertain. With 5 bases removed from V and 5 bases from J, the gap between germline ends came to 9 bases. Germline CDR1 and CDR2: MNHNS and SASEGT. The CDR3 totals 13 residues. The CDR3 nucleotides are TGTGCCAGCAGTCCCCAAGGCAATGAAAAACTGTTTTTT. Translated, it gives CASSPQGNEKLFF.

V gene TRBV7-2 combines with J gene TRBJ2-7, with D perhaps matching TRBD2 (7 bases). With 6 bases removed from V and 5 bases from J, the gap between germline ends came to 17 bases. Germline lookup yields CDR1 SGHTA and CDR2 FQGNSA. The CDR3 length is 14 residues. The CDR3 region has the DNA TGTGCCAGCAGACCGTCGGGGGGCGTCAACGAGCAGTACTTC. It is translated as CASRPSGGVNEQYF.

This clonotype occurred many times. The chain is built from TRBV18 and TRBJ2-7, with D perhaps matching TRBD1 or TRBD2 (5 bases each). CDR1 and CDR2 from the germline V gene are KGHSH and LQKENI. The CDR3 has 14 residues. V was pared by 3 bases and J by 2 bases, with 11 bases between. For the CDR3, the DNA is TGTGCCAGCTCACCCGGGACCCAACCCTACGAGCAGTACTTC. This codes for CASSPGTQPYEQYF.

Of note for this clonotype: A much more abundant neighbour one base away suggests this may be a read error. The V call is TRBV25-1, the J call TRBJ1-1, with D unclear. The V gene's germline CDR1 is MGHDK and CDR2 SYGVNS. V dropped 4 bases and J dropped 4 bases, with 4 bases sitting between them. This CDR3 has 11 amino acids. CDR3 nucleotides: TGTGCCAGCAGTGTTTCCACTGAAGCTTTCTTT. Translation: CASSVSTEAFF.

This clonotype showed up many times. The chain employs TRBV28 and TRBJ2-7; D is undetermined. Germline lookup yields CDR1 MDHEN and CDR2 SYDVKM. The CDR3 is 15 residues long. The V end was cut by 1 base, the J end by 2 bases, with 12 bases between. The chain's CDR3 is CASSLYRPTPYEQYF. The CDR3 DNA reads TGTGCCAGCAGTTTATATAGGCCGACCCCCTACGAGCAGTACTTC.

This clonotype has just one count. A much bigger clone sits one base away, suggesting this may be a read error. The conserved phenylalanine or tryptophan normally closing the CDR3 is absent here, so this likely arose from a read error. J is TRBJ1-1 and V is TRBV28; D is unclear. Trimming took off 6 bases at V and 3 bases at J, with 11 bases between the two ends. CDR3 length equals 13 residues. Germline V gene sequence: CDR1 MDHEN, CDR2 SYDVKM. For the CDR3, the DNA is TGTGCCAGCAGCTTAGGTTATTACACTGAAGCTTTCCTT. Amino acids: CASSLGYYTEAFL.

This clonotype occurred once. A read error may be the cause here, since a much bigger clone is one base away. The chain is built from TRBV5-1 and TRBJ2-3, with D unclear. Germline lookup yields CDR1 SGHRS and CDR2 YFSETQ. This CDR3 is 13 amino acids long. CDR3 nucleotides: TGCACCAGCAGCTTGGTTCTCTCAGATACGCAGTATTTT. Translated, it gives CTSSLVLSDTQYF.

Many counts were recorded for this clonotype. The chain is built from TRBV2 and TRBJ2-7; TRBD2 matches at 15 bases. V was pared by 6 bases and J by 2 bases, with 14 bases of the junction left unmatched. CDR1 is SNHLY and CDR2 is FYNNEI in the germline V gene. The CDR3 spans 19 residues. This CDR3 is CASRHSLGLAGGRAYEQYF. The CDR3 DNA reads TGTGCCAGCAGACACTCTCTTGGACTAGCGGGAGGGCGCGCCTACGAGCAGTACTTC.

This clonotype was seen ten or more times. The V and J genes are TRBV19 and TRBJ1-1; TRBD1 matches 7 bases. Germline V gene data show CDR1 as LNHDA and CDR2 as SQIVND (reference sequence). Unmatched junction bases numbered 6, after V lost 3 bases and J lost 2 bases. The CDR3 covers 15 residues. DNA of the CDR3: TGTGCCAGTAGTATGGGGACAGTACATAACACTGAAGCTTTCTTT. Translated, it gives CASSMGTVHNTEAFF.